This TCR beta chain is drawn from a study of OX40 agonist ivuxolimab in advanced cancers. About the research overall: In this cohort, patients received ivuxolimab, an agonistic anti-OX40 (CD134) antibody. The mean age was roughly 60 years, ranging from about 23 to 79, with around four fifths of participants male. At 0.01 to 10 mg/kg, ivuxolimab was administered intravenously to patients every 2 weeks. The study's findings and limits: Both CD4+ and CD8+ T cell populations in blood had undergone clonal expansion by week 6 at 0.1 to 3.0 mg/kg.

Trimming removed 3 bases from V and 4 bases from J, with 6 bases in between. Germline V gene sequence: CDR1 LNHDA, CDR2 SQIVND (reference sequence). CDR3 size: 12 residues. With respect to this clone: The antigen is not known.

Assay used: immunoSEQ multiplex PCR; TCRdb lists only in-frame clones, some missing. Found here are under 35,000 clones, more than 75% of them singletons; the top ten hold about a fifth. This material consisted of CD4+ or CD8+ T cells sorted from blood, taken in a trial of the OX40 agonist ivuxolimab. This clonotype was sampled from an adult with an advanced solid tumor such as melanoma, head and neck, liver or kidney cancer. V is TRBV19 and J is TRBJ1-2; D is unclear. Here the CDR3 reads CASSIPGYGYTF. The DNA for the CDR3 is TGTGCCAGTAGTATCCCGGGCTATGGCTACACCTTC.